Shown below are 32 T cell receptor beta chains from a single sample sequenced in a study of CD8 T cells in ankylosing spondylitis. TCRdb reprocessed the 5' RACE reads via MiXCR and lists one record per CDR3 protein. This sample has tens of thousands of distinct CDR3 sequences; about 27% occur once, and the top ten carry around 59%. The specimen was blood, either unsorted or a sorted T cell fraction (not recorded which). The source of these receptors is a male donor with ankylosing spondylitis or in good health (not recorded which).

This clonotype occurred a few times. This rearrangement joins TRBV6-5 to TRBJ2-1, with D hard to call. With 0 bases removed from V and 14 bases from J, the gap between germline ends came to 8 bases. The CDR3 covers 11 residues. Germline V gene lookup returns CDR1 MNHEY and CDR2 SVGAGI. CDR3 coding DNA: TGTGCCAGCAGTTACTCCGGACGCAAGTTCTTC. This translates into CASSYSGRKFF.

This clonotype was observed a few times. This chain links TRBV5-8 with TRBJ2-1; a possible D gene is TRBD2 (6 bases). CDR3 length: 15 amino acids. Trimming left V 2 bases short and J 6 bases short, with 15 bases between. The V gene's germline CDR1 is SGHTS and CDR2 YDEGEE. CDR3: CASSFSGGASNEQFF. CDR3 nucleotides: TGTGCCAGCAGCTTCTCCGGAGGGGCCTCCAATGAGCAGTTCTTC.

The gene calls are TRBV28 and TRBJ2-2; D perhaps matches TRBD2 (5 bases). Germline-derived CDR1 and CDR2 are MDHEN and SYDVKM. The CDR3 loop spans 14 amino acids. The V and J ends lost 7 bases and 6 bases respectively, with 15 bases between them. CDR3 DNA sequence: TGTGCCAGCATCGGGGAATATCCCCCCGGGGAGCTGTTTTTT. It is translated as CASIGEYPPGELFF.

The chain couples TRBV12-3 or TRBV12-4 to TRBJ1-2; the D gene is possibly TRBD1 (5 bases). V was cut by 3 bases and J by 3 bases, with 8 bases left in between. This CDR3 has 13 amino acids. The CDR3 nucleotides are TGTGCCAGCAGTTTTAGGGGAGACTATGGCTACACCTTC. It is translated as CASSFRGDYGYTF.

This clonotype was recorded many times. The chain couples TRBV15 to TRBJ2-1, with 8 bases that match TRBD2. V dropped 0 bases and J dropped 0; count of bases not matched to a gene: 7. This CDR3 is 18 amino acids long. Germline CDR1 and CDR2: LNHNV and YYDKDF (reference sequence). The CDR3 DNA reads as TGTGCCACCAGCAGAGATATCAGCGGGGGTAGCTCCTACAATGAGCAGTTCTTC. Residues: CATSRDISGGSSYNEQFF.

In this sample, this clonotype turned up once. J is TRBJ2-3 and V is TRBV19; 9 bases line up with TRBD1. Germline CDR1 and CDR2: LNHDA and SQIVND (reference sequence). V shed 5 bases, J shed 2 bases, and the junction held 8 bases outside the gene matches. This CDR3 spans 16 amino acids. CDR3 DNA sequence: TGTGCCAGTAGTGTCGGGACAGGGCTTCCCACAGATACGCAGTATTTT. Its protein product is CASSVGTGLPTDTQYF. The variable domain in full, with the rest retrieved from reference TRBV19 and TRBJ2-3, is DGGITQSPKYLFRKEGQNVTLSCEQNLNHDAMYWYRQDPGQGLRLIYYSQIVNDFQKGDIAEGYSVSREKKESFPLTVTSAQKNPTAFYLCASSVGTGLPTDTQYFGPGTRLTVL.

J is TRBJ1-1 and V is TRBV5-1; D is ambiguous. The V gene's germline CDR1 is SGHRS and CDR2 YFSETQ. The CDR3 runs 12 residues. The V end was cut by 5 bases, the J end by 1 base, with 6 bases between. CDR3 bases: TGCGCCAGCAGTGACCCGAACACTGAAGCTTTCTTT. It is translated as CASSDPNTEAFF.

This clonotype turned up a few times. This sequence joins TRBV11-3 and TRBJ1-1; no clear D. The germline CDR1 and CDR2 sequences are SGHNT and YENEEA. Trimming stripped 3 bases from V and 3 bases from J, with 8 bases between. The CDR3 loop spans 13 amino acids. The DNA of the CDR3 is TGTGCCAGCAGCTTGAATTTGGACACTGAAGCTTTCTTT. Translated, it gives CASSLNLDTEAFF. The full variable domain, with the rest looked up from reference TRBV11-3 and TRBJ1-1, is EAGVVQSPRYKIIEKKQPVAFWCNPISGHNTLYWYLQNLGQGPELLIRYENEEAVDDSQLPKDRFSAERLKGVDSTLKIQPAELGDSAVYLCASSLNLDTEAFFGQGTRLTVV.

V is TRBV12-3 or TRBV12-4 and J is TRBJ2-5, with D perhaps TRBD1 (6 bases). The CDR3 length is 12 residues. Trimming took off 5 bases at V and 10 bases at J, with 14 bases between the two ends. The CDR3 nucleotides are TGTGCCAGCAGTGAGGGACAAGAGGTCCAGTACTTC. Protein: CASSEGQEVQYF.

This chain joins TRBV6-1 and TRBJ2-1, with TRBD2 as a possible D gene (6 bases). This CDR3 comprises 15 residues. Germline V gives CDR1 MNHNS, CDR2 SASEGT. The V end was cut by 6 bases, the J end by 4 bases, with 16 bases between. In DNA, the CDR3 is TGTGCCAGCAGCGTCGGCGGGACCCCTTACAATGAGCAGTTCTTC. It codes for CASSVGGTPYNEQFF.

The chain is built from TRBV29-1 and TRBJ1-3, with D hard to call. Germline loops: CDR1 SQVTM, CDR2 ANQGSEA. The V end was cut by 4 bases, the J end by 6 bases, with 16 bases between. CDR3 size: 14 residues. CDR3: CSVALKKRENTIYF. In nucleotides, the CDR3 is TGCAGCGTTGCCCTAAAAAAACGGGAAAACACCATATATTTT.

In this sample, this clonotype turned up a few times. The genes are TRBV7-2 and TRBJ2-1; 10 nucleotides align to TRBD2. With V trimmed by 4 bases and J by 6 bases, 12 bases remained unmatched. The CDR3 is made up of 17 amino acids. Germline V gives CDR1 SGHTA, CDR2 FQGNSA. This CDR3 is CASSSLVSSGGGNEQFF. Written as DNA, the CDR3 is TGTGCCAGCAGCTCCCTGGTATCTAGCGGGGGTGGCAATGAGCAGTTCTTC.

The chain combines TRBV5-5 with TRBJ1-1; 7 bases line up with TRBD1. CDR1 is SGHKS, CDR2 YYEKEE, per germline (reference sequence). CDR3 length: 16 amino acids. With V trimmed by 0 bases and J by 0 bases, 5 bases remained unmatched. Here the CDR3 reads CASSLAGTALNTEAFF. The CDR3 nucleotides read TGTGCCAGCAGCTTGGCCGGGACAGCCTTGAACACTGAAGCTTTCTTT. Supplemented by reference TRBV5-5 and TRBJ1-1, the full variable domain reads DAGVTQSPTHLIKTRGQQVTLRCSPISGHKSVSWYQQVLGQGPQFIFQYYEKEERGRGNFPDRFSARQFPNYSSELNVNALLLGDSALYLCASSLAGTALNTEAFFGQGTRLTVV.

The V and J genes are TRBV5-1 and TRBJ2-3; 10 bases map to TRBD2. This CDR3 comprises 14 residues. CDR1 is SGHRS, CDR2 YFSETQ, per germline. The V and J ends lost 6 bases and 4 bases, in that order; junction bases with no gene match: 5. In DNA form, the CDR3 reads TGCGCCAGCATGGAGCGGGGGGGCCCAGATACGCAGTATTTT. Amino acid sequence: CASMERGGPDTQYF.

This clonotype was seen a few times. This chain uses TRBV18 with TRBJ1-2; 7 positions match TRBD1. This CDR3 comprises 16 residues. The germline gives CDR1 KGHSH, CDR2 LQKENI. V dropped 2 bases and J dropped 0; count of bases not matched to a gene: 6. CDR3 nucleotide sequence: TGTGCCAGCTCACCAGTGACAGGACAGGCTAACTATGGCTACACCTTC. Its translation: CASSPVTGQANYGYTF.

This clonotype showed up many times. The CDR3 DNA is TGTGCCAGCAGCCGGGACATTAGCTCTGGAAACACCATATATTTT. Protein sequence: CASSRDISSGNTIYF. The V gene is TRBV7-2, the J gene TRBJ1-3; perhaps TRBD1 as D (6 bases). The CDR3 is 15 amino acids. Trimming took off 5 bases at V and 0 bases at J, with 11 bases between the two ends. CDR1 and CDR2 from the germline V gene are SGHTA and FQGNSA. Supplemented by reference TRBV7-2 and TRBJ1-3, the full variable domain reads GAGVSQSPSNKVTEKGKDVELRCDPISGHTALYWYRQSLGQGLEFLIYFQGNSAPDKSGLPSDRFSAERTGGSVSTLTIQRTQQEDSAVYLCASSRDISSGNTIYFGEGSWLTVV.

The genes are TRBV12-3 or TRBV12-4 and TRBJ2-3; D is perhaps TRBD2 (6 bases). The V gene lost 5 bases and the J gene lost 0 bases, with 15 bases spanning the gap. The CDR3 covers 16 residues. The CDR3 bases are TGTGCCAGCAGTCCTACCGGGACTGCTAGCACAGATACGCAGTATTTT. This sequence encodes CASSPTGTASTDTQYF.

CDR3 residues: CATSDPGVSNQPQHF. The CDR3 region has the DNA TGTGCCACCAGTGATCCGGGGGTTAGCAATCAGCCCCAGCATTTT. The chain employs TRBV24-1 and TRBJ1-5, with a weak D call TRBD1 (5 bases). This CDR3 has 15 residues. In germline, CDR1 is KGHDR, CDR2 SFDVKD. Trimming stripped 3 bases from V and 0 bases from J, with 8 bases between.

The V call is TRBV6-5, the J call TRBJ1-5; 10 bases line up with TRBD1. Unmatched junction bases numbered 3, after V lost 0 bases and J lost 1 base. Germline V CDR1 and CDR2: MNHEY, SVGAGI. CDR3 length: 17 residues. CDR3 nucleotides: TGTGCCAGCAGTTACTCGAAGGGACAGGGGAGCAATCAGCCCCAGCATTTT. Encoded protein: CASSYSKGQGSNQPQHF.

The chain joins TRBV24-1 to TRBJ2-1, with TRBD2 matching 8 bases. The junction had 8 bases not matched to a gene; V was cut back by 2 bases and J by 9 bases. CDR3 length: 15 residues. Germline V lookup: CDR1 KGHDR, CDR2 SFDVKD. The CDR3: CATSDWTSSAGEQFF. CDR3 DNA sequence: TGTGCCACCAGTGATTGGACTAGCTCGGCCGGTGAGCAGTTCTTC.

V and J are TRBV7-9 and TRBJ1-5, with D unresolved. The CDR3 has 17 residues. Trimming shortened V by 1 base and J by 0 bases, and 13 bases separated the two germline ends. Per germline, CDR1 SEHNR and CDR2 FQNEAQ (reference sequence). The CDR3 region is CASSLELGFGSNQPQHF. As DNA, the CDR3 is TGTGCCAGCAGCTTAGAGTTGGGTTTCGGTAGCAATCAGCCCCAGCATTTT.

This sequence joins TRBV5-1 and TRBJ2-6; D remains ambiguous. Germline loops: CDR1 SGHRS, CDR2 YFSETQ. Trimming removed 1 base from V and 0 bases from J, with 5 bases in between. The CDR3 extends over 15 amino acids. CDR3 protein: CASSLLSSGANVLTF. As DNA, the CDR3 is TGCGCCAGCAGCTTGTTGAGCTCTGGGGCCAACGTCCTGACTTTC.

The gene calls are TRBV5-1 and TRBJ2-3, with 7 bases aligning to TRBD2. Germline-derived CDR1 and CDR2 are SGHRS and YFSETQ. The V and J ends lost 2 bases and 1 base, in that order; junction bases with no gene match: 13. This CDR3 region has 18 residues. The CDR3 DNA reads as TGCGCCAGCAGCTTTGGGATGACTAGCACAGTGGGCACAGATACGCAGTATTTT. Translation: CASSFGMTSTVGTDTQYF.

This clonotype has more than one count but fewer than ten. This chain joins TRBV18 and TRBJ2-5; 7 bases are a match to TRBD1. The V and J ends lost 5 bases and 5 bases, in that order; junction bases with no gene match: 14. Germline values: CDR1 KGHSH, CDR2 LQKENI. This CDR3 has 16 amino acids. The CDR3 DNA is TGTGCCAGCTCATCCACAGGGGTTCAGTCCGGCGAGACCCAGTACTTC. This sequence encodes CASSSTGVQSGETQYF. Supplemented by reference TRBV18 and TRBJ2-5, the full variable domain reads NAGVMQNPRHLVRRRGQEARLRCSPMKGHSHVYWYRQLPEEGLKFMVYLQKENIIDESGMPKERFSAEFPKEGPSILRIQQVVRGDSAAYFCASSSTGVQSGETQYFGPGTRLLVL.

This CDR3 is CASSEGRGSYNEQFF. CDR3 DNA: TGTGCCAGCAGTGAGGGGCGGGGGTCCTACAATGAGCAGTTCTTC. This rearrangement joins TRBV27 to TRBJ2-1; 7 bases match TRBD2. This CDR3 is built from 15 residues. CDR1 is MNHEY, CDR2 SMNVEV, per germline (reference sequence). With V trimmed by 5 bases and J by 1 base, 5 bases remained unmatched.

This clonotype has a handful of counts. The J gene is TRBJ2-2, the V gene TRBV5-1, with 7 bases identical to TRBD1. In germline, CDR1 is SGHRS, CDR2 YFSETQ. The V and J ends lost 2 bases and 5 bases, in that order; junction bases with no gene match: 6. CDR3 size: 15 residues. CDR3 sequence reads: CASSFEGAPTGELFF. Written as DNA, the CDR3 is TGCGCCAGCAGCTTTGAGGGGGCGCCGACCGGGGAGCTGTTTTTT.

Only a few counts were recorded for this clonotype. The chain recombines TRBV6-1 with TRBJ2-3; D is uncertain. The germline V gene encodes CDR1 MNHNS and CDR2 SASEGT. The V end lost 0 bases, the J end lost 4 bases, and 5 bases lay between the germline ends. The CDR3 extends over 13 amino acids. The CDR3 loop is CASSEALPDTQYF. Written as DNA, the CDR3 is TGTGCCAGCAGTGAAGCCCTCCCAGATACGCAGTATTTT.

The chain couples TRBV5-1 to TRBJ2-7, with 14 positions matching TRBD2. CDR3 length: 14 amino acids. Germline assignment: CDR1 SGHRS and CDR2 YFSETQ. V trimming: 4 bases; J trimming: 6 bases; junction bases outside the gene matches: 3. DNA of the CDR3: TGCGCCAGCAGCCCCGGACTAGCGGGAGGCGAGCAGTACTTC. Encoded protein: CASSPGLAGGEQYF.

A note on this clonotype: Compared with germline, one end of the junction differs, possibly owing to a read error. The V call is TRBV20-1, the J call TRBJ2-3; D might be TRBD2 (7 bases). CDR3 length: 16 residues. Germline V gives CDR1 DFQATT, CDR2 SNEGSKA (reference sequence). DNA for the CDR3: TGCAGTGCAAAGAGGGTGACGGGGGGACACACAGATACGGAGTATTTT. The encoded protein is CSAKRVTGGHTDTEYF.

This chain connects TRBV12-3 or TRBV12-4 to TRBJ2-7; D possibly corresponds to TRBD2 (6 bases). The CDR3 spans 13 residues. Trimming left V 8 bases short and J 2 bases short, with 13 bases between. The CDR3, as DNA: TGTGCCAGCGGGGACTTGGGAACCTACGAGCAGTACTTC. Amino acids: CASGDLGTYEQYF.

This clonotype was recorded once. The conserved phenylalanine or tryptophan is not found at the CDR3 terminus, so this likely reflects a read error. The limits of the CDR3 on the DNA are not certain, so only TCRdb's listed CDR3 is given. The chain has TRBV21-1 and TRBJ2-7; the table's TRBD2 call for D was not verified on the DNA. TRBV21-1 is an annotated pseudogene. Ends included, the CDR3 has 15 residues. CDR3 sequence: CASSKSGRGATSSTL.

The rearrangement uses TRBV20-1 and TRBJ2-3; TRBD1 might be the D (6 bases). Germline V gene lookup returns CDR1 DFQATT and CDR2 SNEGSKA (reference sequence). This CDR3 region has 13 residues. Deletions cut 2 bases from V and 4 bases from J, with 10 bases between. The CDR3 loop reads CSARRGGADTQYF. CDR3 nucleotides: TGCAGTGCTAGACGTGGGGGCGCAGATACGCAGTATTTT.